A selection of T cell receptor beta chains follows, all from one sample in a study of blood T cell repertoires in COVID-19. TCRdb keeps only in-frame clones here, not all; method: immunoSEQ multiplex PCR. The table lists some 190,000 clones, more than 65% of them singletons, with approximately 16% in the top ten. The sample consisted of PBMCs or T cells enriched from blood (not recorded which). The origin of the receptors is a woman aged 45 to 65 with acute COVID-19. Each CDR3 is given with its conserved first and last residue. A D gene is named only where the DNA matches it firmly. Rows give clone size only sometimes, using once, few, many, or a class for an expanded clone.

D,J,size,V,CDR3,DNA
-,TRBJ1-2,-,TRBV12-2,CASRPHRPRGDSCMIYTF,TGTGCAAGTCGCCCCCACAGACCCCGTGGGGACAGCTGTATGATCTACACCTTC
TRBD2,TRBJ2-1,-,TRBV14,CASSQASGGAWEQFF,TGTGCCAGCAGCCAAGCAAGCGGGGGGGCGTGGGAGCAGTTCTTC
-,TRBJ2-5,few,TRBV24-1,CATSDPQGPQETQYF,TGTGCCACCAGTGACCCACAGGGCCCCCAAGAGACCCAGTACTTC
-,TRBJ2-3,many,TRBV7-9,CASSLGAASSTDTQYF,TGTGCCAGCAGCTTAGGGGCAGCTTCTAGCACAGATACGCAGTATTTT
-,TRBJ1-1,once,TRBV2,CASGPTVEAFF,TGTGCCAGCGGACCGACAGTCGAAGCTTTCTTT
-,TRBJ2-5,-,TRBV6-5,CASRYTGLGETQYF,TGTGCCAGCAGGTACACAGGGTTGGGAGAGACCCAGTACTTC
-,TRBJ2-5,-,TRBV11-2,CATTGLEETQYF,TGTGCCACCACAGGGTTGGAAGAGACCCAGTACTTC
TRBD2,TRBJ2-1,-,TRBV29-1,CSVEGLAFNEQFF,TGCAGCGTTGAGGGACTAGCCTTCAATGAGCAGTTCTTC
-,TRBJ2-5,-,TRBV30,CAWTSGTLTQYF,TGTGCCTGGACCTCCGGGACATTGACCCAGTACTTC
-,TRBJ1-4,-,TRBV10-3,CATAQGSGSEKLFF,TGTGCCACCGCTCAGGGATCTGGCAGCGAAAAACTGTTTTTT
-,TRBJ2-3,-,TRBV9,CASNSRDAATQYF,TGTGCCAGCAACTCCAGGGATGCGGCCACGCAGTATTTT
-,TRBJ1-4,-,TRBV18,CASSPSAGATGDEKLFF,TGTGCCAGCTCACCATCCGCCGGGGCGACGGGGGATGAAAAACTGTTTTTT
-,TRBJ1-1,once,TRBV7-3,CASSRGMNTEAFF,TGTGCCAGCAGCCGCGGGATGAACACTGAAGCTTTCTTT
TRBD1,TRBJ1-1,-,TRBV9,CASSVATTGIYTEAFF,TGTGCCAGCAGCGTAGCTACGACAGGGATTTACACTGAAGCTTTCTTT
-,TRBJ2-2,-,TRBV7-9,CASSPSYGWDTGELFF,TGTGCCAGCAGCCCATCGTACGGGTGGGACACCGGGGAGCTGTTTTTT
-,TRBJ1-3,many,TRBV19,CASSVYRSNSGNTIYF,TGTGCCAGTAGTGTCTACAGGTCCAACTCTGGAAACACCATATATTTT
TRBD2,TRBJ2-1,-,TRBV7-3,CASSTRTSGGPGNEQFF,TGTGCCAGCAGCACCCGGACTAGCGGGGGCCCGGGGAATGAGCAGTTCTTC
-,TRBJ1-1,few,TRBV5-1,CASSLAGSGAVAFF,TGCGCCAGCAGCTTGGCAGGGTCAGGCGCTGTAGCTTTCTTT
TRBD2,TRBJ2-4,-,TRBV7-8,CASSPLGGAAVNIQYF,TGTGCCAGCAGCCCCCTCGGGGGGGCAGCGGTAAACATTCAGTACTTC
-,TRBJ2-1,few,TRBV5-1,CASSLEPDSSYNEQFF,TGCGCCAGCAGCCTGGAGCCGGACAGCTCCTACAATGAGCAGTTCTTC
-,TRBJ1-1,-,TRBV18,CASSPPSGGNTEAFF,TGTGCCAGCTCACCACCGTCCGGCGGGAACACTGAAGCTTTCTTT
TRBD1,TRBJ2-5,-,TRBV5-1,CASSLGGGVETQYF,TGCGCCAGCAGCTTGGGAGGGGGCGTGGAGACCCAGTACTTC
TRBD1,TRBJ1-4,few,TRBV30,CAWDRGNEKLFF,TGTGCCTGGGACAGGGGTAACGAAAAACTGTTTTTT
TRBD1,TRBJ1-1,-,TRBV19,CASSPNRGKAFF,TGTGCCAGTAGTCCCAACAGGGGCAAAGCTTTCTTT
TRBD2,TRBJ2-5,once,TRBV7-2,CASSLGLAGLGETQYF,TGTGCCAGCAGCTTAGGACTAGCGGGTCTGGGGGAGACCCAGTACTTC
-,TRBJ2-3,few,TRBV9,CASSVPKSTDTQYF,TGTGCCAGCAGCGTACCTAAATCGACAGATACGCAGTATTTT
TRBD1,TRBJ1-2,-,TRBV19,CASSPTGKYGYTF,TGTGCCAGTAGTCCGACAGGGAAGTATGGCTACACCTTC
-,TRBJ1-1,-,TRBV6-5,CASSYGQGIGAFF,TGTGCCAGCAGTTACGGCCAGGGAATTGGGGCTTTCTTT
-,TRBJ1-1,few,TRBV30,CAWSAKQGGTEAFF,TGTGCCTGGAGTGCTAAACAGGGCGGCACTGAAGCTTTCTTT
TRBD2,TRBJ2-1,-,TRBV5-1,CASSPGRAGYEQFF,TGCGCCAGCAGCCCGGGGAGAGCGGGGTATGAGCAGTTCTTC
-,TRBJ2-3,-,TRBV6-2/TRBV6-3,CASSYPSLASASTDTQYF,TGTGCCAGCAGTTACCCGTCACTAGCTTCCGCTAGCACAGATACGCAGTATTTT
TRBD2,TRBJ2-5,-,TRBV9,CASSVATGGETQYF,TGTGCCAGCAGCGTAGCTACGGGAGGGGAGACCCAGTACTTC
TRBD2,TRBJ2-1,-,TRBV6-5,CATREGGGQYNEQFF,TGTGCCACCCGGGAGGGGGGGGGCCAATACAATGAGCAGTTCTTC
-,TRBJ1-3,-,TRBV19,CASTPGKDSGNTIYF,TGTGCCAGTACTCCAGGGAAAGACTCTGGAAACACCATATATTTT
-,TRBJ1-2,-,TRBV21-1,CASSGHRGRNGYTF,TGTGCCAGCAGCGGACACAGGGGGCGCAATGGCTACACCTTC
-,TRBJ2-5,few,TRBV5-6,CASQSVSQETQYF,TGTGCCAGTCAAAGCGTAAGCCAAGAGACCCAGTACTTC
-,TRBJ1-1,-,TRBV3-1/TRBV3-2,CASSGPTGGNTEAFF,TGTGCCAGCAGCGGGCCGACAGGAGGGAACACTGAAGCTTTCTTT
TRBD1,TRBJ1-1,-,TRBV5-1,CASNYLGTANTEAFF,TGCGCCAGCAATTATTTAGGGACAGCGAACACTGAAGCTTTCTTT
TRBD2,TRBJ2-5,-,TRBV6-6,CASSPQLAGSLFETQYF,TGTGCCAGCAGTCCACAACTAGCGGGGTCGTTGTTTGAGACCCAGTACTTC
TRBD2,TRBJ2-1,-,TRBV7-9,CASSYAGLAGGLSYNEQFF,TGTGCCAGCAGCTACGCGGGACTAGCGGGGGGGCTTTCCTACAATGAGCAGTTCTTC
TRBD1,TRBJ1-4,-,TRBV7-2,CASSSFQGATNEKLFF,TGTGCCAGCAGCTCCTTCCAGGGGGCAACTAATGAAAAACTGTTTTTT
TRBD2,TRBJ2-1,-,TRBV5-1,CASSGGTSGGANEQFF,TGCGCCAGCAGCGGCGGGACTAGCGGGGGGGCAAATGAGCAGTTCTTC
-,TRBJ1-5,once,TRBV9,CASSSWTAANQPQHF,TGTGCCAGCAGCTCATGGACAGCCGCCAATCAGCCCCAGCATTTT
-,TRBJ1-6,-,TRBV30,CAWSRQGLYSPLHF,TGTGCCTGGAGTCGCCAGGGGTTGTATTCACCCCTCCACTTT
-,TRBJ2-3,-,TRBV5-6,CASSPGWRGAGTDTQYF,TGTGCCAGCAGCCCTGGGTGGCGGGGAGCCGGCACAGATACGCAGTATTTT
TRBD1,TRBJ1-5,few,TRBV18,CASSPQPRQGDSNQPQHF,TGTGCCAGCTCACCACAGCCGAGACAGGGGGATAGCAATCAGCCCCAGCATTTT
-,TRBJ1-2,-,TRBV18,CASSQRGVSGYTF,TGTGCCAGCTCCCAACGGGGGGTCAGTGGCTACACCTTC
-,TRBJ1-5,-,TRBV6-1,CASSEALHQPQHF,TGTGCCAGCAGTGAAGCCCTTCATCAGCCCCAGCATTTT
-,TRBJ2-3,-,TRBV5-1,CASSFPWGGGNTDTQYF,TGCGCCAGCAGCTTCCCTTGGGGCGGGGGCAACACAGATACGCAGTATTTT
-,TRBJ1-4,-,TRBV6-5,CASSSPTDNEKLFF,TGTGCCAGCAGTTCCCCGACAGATAATGAAAAACTGTTTTTT
TRBD1,TRBJ1-4,-,TRBV9,CASSVERTGLTEKLFF,TGTGCCAGCAGCGTAGAGCGGACAGGGCTGACTGAAAAACTGTTTTTT